This is a list of T cell receptor beta chains from one sample in a study of blood T cell repertoires in COVID-19. Generated by immunoSEQ multiplex PCR, the TCRdb table keeps only in-frame clones and is missing some. Altogether about 220,000 clones are present, around 83% being singletons, with the ten largest covering about 8.1%. Sequencing was performed on peripheral blood. The origin of the receptors is a woman aged 50 to 60 with acute or convalescent COVID-19. CDR3s include the opening cysteine and the closing phenylalanine or tryptophan.

CASSSPGLSLGEQYF,TRBV2,TRBJ2-7
CASSQQNRGYEQYF,TRBV7-2,TRBJ2-7
CASNDPGRNTEAFF,TRBV19,TRBJ1-1
CASSPLGADTQYF,TRBV5-1,TRBJ2-3
CASSPPFGTSGQETQYF,TRBV11-2,TRBJ2-5
CASSLDPNSYEQYF,TRBV5-1,TRBJ2-7
CASSLSKQGNYGYTF,TRBV28,TRBJ1-2
CASRTGTHNEQFF,TRBV27,TRBJ2-1
CSVGQGPSSYNEQFF,TRBV29-1,TRBJ2-1
CASSGRGVTGELFF,TRBV2,TRBJ2-2
CASSEAPTGTGTQYF,TRBV2,TRBJ2-5
CASSLPRRYDVETQYF,TRBV7-9,TRBJ2-5
CASSDDKYTDTQYF,TRBV2,TRBJ2-3
CASSGGGGVAFF,TRBV2,TRBJ1-1
CAWRQQGAGKNIQYF,TRBV30,TRBJ2-4
CASSYFPRTGQETQYF,TRBV27,TRBJ2-5
CASSPTLLAEQFF,TRBV18,TRBJ2-1
CATSDWTSGSQETQYF,TRBV24-1,TRBJ2-5
CASSQTSGNTGELFF,TRBV6-6,TRBJ2-2
CASGQGPQTQYF,TRBV12-5,TRBJ2-5
CASSPRPRPDTQYF,TRBV9,TRBJ2-3
CATKPGTGNTEAFF,TRBV19,TRBJ1-1
CASSVESGFGYTF,TRBV2,TRBJ1-2
CSASPWSSSYNEQFF,TRBV20-1,TRBJ2-1
CASRTSWSSYEQYF,TRBV28,TRBJ2-7
CASGLPGQDYGYTF,TRBV12-5,TRBJ1-2
CASRSDPPGSYNEQFF,TRBV28,TRBJ2-1
CAISLTGLLGNEQFF,TRBV10-3,TRBJ2-1
CASSLLPENIQYF,TRBV28,TRBJ2-4
CASTYRGLEFPGYTF,TRBV6-4,TRBJ1-2
CASSHGPGPAAYNEQFF,TRBV3-1/TRBV3-2,TRBJ2-1
CASSVASGKGKNEQFF,TRBV9,TRBJ2-1
CASSLMAGITYEQYF,TRBV7-2,TRBJ2-7
CASSYSTGRTEAFF,TRBV6-5,TRBJ1-1
CASSEAPDRGETQYF,TRBV6-1,TRBJ2-5